Below are 18 T cell receptor beta chains sequenced from a single sample in a study of OX40 agonist ivuxolimab in advanced cancers. This table comes from immunoSEQ multiplex PCR, and its TCRdb copy is limited to in-frame clones, with some not included. The data hold 9,500 to 15,000 clones, with under 75% observed a single time. Sequenced here: CD4+ or CD8+ T cells sorted from blood, sampled in a trial of the OX40 agonist ivuxolimab. Receptors were obtained from an adult with an advanced solid tumor such as melanoma, head and neck, liver or kidney cancer.

CDR3 in amino acids: CASSYMGSSYEQYF. DNA for the CDR3: TGTGCCAGCAGTTATATGGGGAGCTCCTACGAGCAGTACTTC. V usage is TRBV6-5 and J usage is TRBJ2-7; TRBD2 might be the D (5 bases). In germline, CDR1 is MNHEY, CDR2 SVGAGI. V was pared by 3 bases and J by 0 bases, with 9 bases between. The CDR3 totals 14 residues.

In its sample, this clone was seen a few times. The chain links TRBV28 to TRBJ2-7, with TRBD1 matching over 9 bases. This CDR3 is built from 15 residues. The V gene's germline CDR1 is MDHEN and CDR2 SYDVKM. The junction had 11 bases not matched to a gene; V was cut back by 4 bases and J by 7 bases. CDR3 sequence: CASSSFAGQGKEQYF. As DNA, the CDR3 is TGTGCCAGCAGTTCTTTCGCGGGACAGGGTAAAGAGCAGTACTTC.

The J gene is TRBJ2-5, the V gene TRBV19, with a tentative D call TRBD2 (6 bases). V dropped 5 bases and J dropped 3 bases, with 13 bases sitting between them. The CDR3 contains 14 residues. The V gene's germline CDR1 is LNHDA and CDR2 SQIVND (reference sequence). This CDR3 reads CASSPRLAEETQYF. In nucleotides, the CDR3 is TGTGCCAGTAGTCCCCGGTTAGCGGAAGAGACCCAGTACTTC.

The V gene is TRBV7-9, the J gene TRBJ2-3; a weak D match, TRBD1 (5 bases). Germline V gene data show CDR1 as SEHNR and CDR2 as FQNEAQ (reference sequence). The ends were cut back, 8 bases at V and 2 bases at J, with 11 bases in the middle. The CDR3 is 13 amino acids. CDR3 amino acids: CASRTGNTDTQYF. The CDR3 DNA follows: TGTGCCAGCCGCACAGGAAACACAGATACGCAGTATTTT.

The chain couples TRBV9 to TRBJ2-2; D gene uncertain. The V end was cut by 9 bases, the J end by 3 bases, with 3 bases between. Germline-derived CDR1 and CDR2 are SGDLS and YYNGEE. This CDR3 spans 10 amino acids. CDR3 in amino acids: CATDTGELFF. CDR3 coding DNA: TGTGCCACTGACACCGGGGAGCTGTTTTTT.

The gene calls are TRBV2 and TRBJ2-5, with D possibly TRBD2 on 5 matching bases. V was clipped by 4 bases and J by 0 bases, with 9 bases between them. CDR1 and CDR2 from the germline V gene are SNHLY and FYNNEI. This CDR3 has 14 residues. The CDR3: CASSGFGDQETQYF. CDR3 DNA: TGTGCCAGCAGTGGATTCGGGGACCAAGAGACCCAGTACTTC.

This clone was picked up one time. The chain employs TRBV28 and TRBJ2-1; D unresolved. The germline CDR1 and CDR2 sequences are MDHEN and SYDVKM. The CDR3 contains 14 residues. V was trimmed by 5 bases and J by 5 bases, leaving 13 bases between them. In DNA form, the CDR3 reads TGTGCCAGCAGTCTGCTATCTGCGAACAATGAGCAGTTCTTC. Translated, it gives CASSLLSANNEQFF.

This clone was counted a few times. The chain links TRBV19 to TRBJ2-3; D remains unclear. This CDR3 has 12 residues. V was shortened by 2 bases and J by 4 bases, with 4 bases between the two germline ends. The germline gives CDR1 LNHDA, CDR2 SQIVND (reference sequence). CDR3 in DNA: TGTGCCAGTAGTATAATGTCAGATACGCAGTATTTT. It encodes CASSIMSDTQYF.

The genes are TRBV11-3 and TRBJ2-1; no clear D. CDR3 length: 12 residues. CDR1 is SGHNT and CDR2 is YENEEA in the germline V gene. V lost 0 bases to trimming and J lost 9 bases, with 6 bases between them. CDR3 sequence: CASSLDWGEQFF. The DNA for the CDR3 is TGTGCCAGCAGCTTAGATTGGGGTGAGCAGTTCTTC.

J is TRBJ2-3 and V is TRBV6-6; 11 bases fit TRBD2. The germline gives CDR1 MNHNY, CDR2 SVGAGI (reference sequence). J lost 4 bases, V lost 6 bases, and 6 bases had no gene match. This CDR3 region has 15 residues. The CDR3 region is CASRVAGGRSDTQYF. CDR3 sequence (DNA): TGTGCCAGCAGAGTAGCGGGGGGGCGCTCAGATACGCAGTATTTT.

The rearrangement uses TRBV5-4 and TRBJ1-2, with D possibly being TRBD1 (6 bases). This CDR3 has 13 amino acids. Trimming left V 2 bases short and J 14 bases short, with 19 bases between. CDR1 and CDR2 (germline): SGHNT, YYREEE (reference sequence). DNA for the CDR3: TGTGCCAGCAGCTTCCCAGGGGATAGGGGCAGGACCTTC. Its translation: CASSFPGDRGRTF. Full variable domain (rest looked up from reference TRBV5-4 and TRBJ1-2): ETGVTQSPTHLIKTRGQQVTLRCSSQSGHNTVSWYQQALGQGPQFIFQYYREEENGRGNFPPRFSGLQFPNYSSELNVNALELDDSALYLCASSFPGDRGRTFGSGTRLTVV.

The chain recombines TRBV6-5 with TRBJ1-5; 9 bases line up with TRBD1. V gave up 6 bases and J gave up 2 bases; unmatched junction bases: 5. CDR3 length equals 15 residues. Germline V gives CDR1 MNHEY, CDR2 SVGAGI. In nucleotides, the CDR3 is TGTGCCAGCAGCCGGACAGGGGAGGGCAATCAGCCCCAGCATTTT. Translating gives CASSRTGEGNQPQHF.

The rearrangement joins TRBV27 to TRBJ1-1, with no clear D. V was cut by 2 bases and J by 3 bases, with 7 bases left in between. CDR3 size: 13 residues. Per germline, CDR1 MNHEY and CDR2 SMNVEV (reference sequence). The CDR3 reads CASSLREDTEAFF. Written as DNA, the CDR3 is TGTGCCAGCAGTTTAAGAGAGGACACTGAAGCTTTCTTT.

Here the CDR3 reads CASTARTYNEQFF. The CDR3 coding sequence is TGTGCCAGCACGGCACGTACCTACAATGAGCAGTTCTTC. V usage is TRBV6-5 and J usage is TRBJ2-1; the D is unclear. V gave up 7 bases and J gave up 2 bases, with 9 bases separating them. Germline V gene lookup returns CDR1 MNHEY and CDR2 SVGAGI. The CDR3 sequence is 13 residues long.

This sequence joins TRBV19 and TRBJ2-7, with D perhaps being TRBD1 or TRBD2 (5 bases each). Trimming took off 5 bases at V and 5 bases at J, with 13 bases between the two ends. CDR3 length equals 13 residues. The germline V gene has CDR1 LNHDA and CDR2 SQIVND (reference sequence). The CDR3 nucleotides are TGTGCCAGTAGTCCGGGGCTCGGGGACGAGCAGTACTTC. Its translation is CASSPGLGDEQYF.

The genes are TRBV4-1 and TRBJ2-7; D possibly corresponds to TRBD2 (7 bases). The CDR3 consists of 17 residues. Between the trimmed V and J ends, which lost 0 bases and 2 bases, there was a span of 17 bases. Germline V CDR1 and CDR2: MGHRA, YSYEKL. The CDR3: CASSQDSRGGLTYEQYF. Here the CDR3 DNA reads TGCGCCAGCAGCCAAGATTCCCGCGGGGGCCTTACCTACGAGCAGTACTTC.

The rearrangement joins TRBV7-2 to TRBJ1-2; 7 bases map to TRBD1. The CDR3 loop spans 16 amino acids. Germline CDR1 and CDR2: SGHTA and FQGNSA. V was pared by 5 bases and J by 3 bases, with 12 bases of the junction left unmatched. The CDR3 DNA follows: TGTGCCAGCAGCCCGGAGGGGGCAAACCGTTACTATGGCTACACCTTC. As protein: CASSPEGANRYYGYTF.

This clone counts as medium-sized. This rearrangement joins TRBV5-4 to TRBJ2-7, with D perhaps matching TRBD1 (6 bases). The CDR3 contains 13 residues. Trimming cost V 0 bases and J 3 bases, with 7 bases left between them. Germline V gene sequence: CDR1 SGHNT, CDR2 YYREEE (reference sequence). The CDR3 sequence: CASSLARGYEQYF. CDR3 in DNA: TGTGCCAGCAGCTTGGCCAGGGGCTACGAGCAGTACTTC.